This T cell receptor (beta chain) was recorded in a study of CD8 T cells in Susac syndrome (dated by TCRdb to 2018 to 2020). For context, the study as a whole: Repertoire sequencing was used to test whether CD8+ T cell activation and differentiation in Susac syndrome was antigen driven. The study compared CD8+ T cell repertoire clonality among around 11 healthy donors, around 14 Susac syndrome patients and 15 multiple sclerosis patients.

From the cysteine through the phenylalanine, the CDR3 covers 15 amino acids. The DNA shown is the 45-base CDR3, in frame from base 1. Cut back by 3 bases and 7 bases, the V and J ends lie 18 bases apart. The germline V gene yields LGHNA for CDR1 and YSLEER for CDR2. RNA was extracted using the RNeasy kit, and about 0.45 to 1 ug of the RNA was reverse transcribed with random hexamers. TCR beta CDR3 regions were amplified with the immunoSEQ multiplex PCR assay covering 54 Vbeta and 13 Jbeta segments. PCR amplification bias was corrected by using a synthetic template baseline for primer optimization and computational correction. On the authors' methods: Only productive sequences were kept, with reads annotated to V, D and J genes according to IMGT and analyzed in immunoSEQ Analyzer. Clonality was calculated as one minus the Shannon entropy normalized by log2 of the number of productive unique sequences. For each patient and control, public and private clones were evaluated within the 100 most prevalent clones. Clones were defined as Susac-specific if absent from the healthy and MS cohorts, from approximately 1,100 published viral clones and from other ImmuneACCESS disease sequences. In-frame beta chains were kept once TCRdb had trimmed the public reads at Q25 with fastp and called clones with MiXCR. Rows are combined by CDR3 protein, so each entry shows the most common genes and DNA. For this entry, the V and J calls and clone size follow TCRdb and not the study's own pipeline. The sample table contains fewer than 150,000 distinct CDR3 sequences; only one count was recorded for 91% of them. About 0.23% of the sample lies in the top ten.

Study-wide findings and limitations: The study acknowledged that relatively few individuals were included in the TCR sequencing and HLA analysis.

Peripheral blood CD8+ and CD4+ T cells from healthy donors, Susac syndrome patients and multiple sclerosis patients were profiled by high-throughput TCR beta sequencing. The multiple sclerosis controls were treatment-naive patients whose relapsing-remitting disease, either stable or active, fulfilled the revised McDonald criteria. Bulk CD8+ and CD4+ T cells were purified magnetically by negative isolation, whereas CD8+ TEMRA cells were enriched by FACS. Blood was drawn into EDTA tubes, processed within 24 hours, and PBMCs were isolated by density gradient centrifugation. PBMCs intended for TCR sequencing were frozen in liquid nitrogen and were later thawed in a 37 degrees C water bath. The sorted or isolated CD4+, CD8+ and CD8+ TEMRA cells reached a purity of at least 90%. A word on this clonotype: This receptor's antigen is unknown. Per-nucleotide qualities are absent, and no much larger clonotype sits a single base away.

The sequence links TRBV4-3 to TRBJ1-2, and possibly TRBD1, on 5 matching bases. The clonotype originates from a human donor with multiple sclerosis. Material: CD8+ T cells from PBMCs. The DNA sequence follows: TGCGCCAGCAGCCATGAGACCTCGGGGGAGTCTGGCTACACCTTC. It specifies CASSHETSGESGYTF.